The sequence of this T cell receptor beta chain was determined in a study of T cells in Graves' hyperthyroidism and ophthalmopathy. Study outcomes and limitations: Onset of ophthalmopathy came a median approximately 6.5 months after the model predicted it.

Germline V gene sequence: CDR1 LNHDA, CDR2 SQIVND (reference sequence). J lost 2 bases, V lost 6 bases, and 5 bases had no gene match. CDR3 length: 14 amino acids. Amplification of TCR beta CDR3 regions used RNA as the template. First-round RT-PCR targeting the TCR CDR3 was performed with the HTBI primer set. Each CDR3 protein is one row after TCRdb ran MiXCR on the multiplex PCR reads. The repertoire holds about 710,000 distinct CDR3 sequences, with roughly 17% as singletons. Patients between 18 and 65 years old had hyperthyroidism, newly diagnosed and lasting under 2 months. Clinical symptoms, serum thyroxine and TRAb, thyroid ultrasound and orbital computed tomography were used for the diagnoses. This clonotype was found a few times. Antigen specificity is unknown.

This clonotype originated in a man aged 18 to 29 with Graves' hyperthyroidism. Sequencing used blood. The chain links TRBV19 to TRBJ2-7, with 9 bases matching TRBD1. The CDR3 DNA is TGTGCCAGTAGGCCCGGGACAGGGCCCTACGAGCAGTACTTC. This codes for CASRPGTGPYEQYF.